This TCR beta chain was identified in a study of CD8+CD57+ T cells in acquired aplastic anemia. Both TCR beta VDJ combination and CDR3 sequence profiling were carried out. Genomic DNA was the template for this profiling. TCRdb fed the reads into MiXCR, producing one record per CDR3 protein. The sample lists around 150,000 distinct CDR3 sequences; 70% to 80% were seen once. This CDR3 spans 18 amino acids. V was cut by 8 bases and J by 4 bases, with 29 bases left in between. Germline V gives CDR1 LNHNV, CDR2 YYDKDF (reference sequence). Patients picked for sequencing had shown CD8+CD57+ cell expansion detected by flow cytometry.

The V and J genes are TRBV15 and TRBJ1-2, with TRBD1 as a possible D gene (6 bases). Sequencing input: sorted CD4+, CD8+, or CD8+CD57+ T cells (not recorded which) from PBMCs. The clonotype was recovered from a human donor with aplastic anemia. The CDR3 DNA is TGTGCCACCCCCTCACCTGGGACCACAGGGTCCATGCCCTATGGCTACACCTTC. As protein: CATPSPGTTGSMPYGYTF.